This entry features one TCR beta chain sequence. Its target is not known. The entry originates in a study of cytomegalovirus exposure and HLA in healthy donors. Study-wide findings and caveats: The number of N-insertions in an Asian-associated ancestry cluster was reportedly below the 666-donor mean in a later analysis. Researchers catalogued over 150 TCR beta chains as cytomegalovirus-associated.

This PCR relied on a set of 60 Vbeta primers and 13 Jbeta primers. Assay used: immunoSEQ multiplex PCR; TCRdb lists only in-frame clones, some missing. Among some 160,000 clones, over 60% were seen once, and the ten largest hold roughly 1.7%. This CDR3 has 13 residues. Germline loops: CDR1 SGHNT, CDR2 YYREEE (reference sequence). V lost 2 bases and J lost 4, with 9 bases in between. Sequencing was performed on PBMCs. This TCR was sampled from a woman in her twenties or thirties in good health and CMV-seronegative. The chain links TRBV5-4 to TRBJ1-1, with D possibly being TRBD1 (5 bases). Here the CDR3 DNA reads TGTGCCAGCAGCTTAAATAGGGGCACTGAAGCTTTCTTT. Protein: CASSLNRGTEAFF. The full variable domain, completed using reference TRBV5-4 and TRBJ1-1, is ETGVTQSPTHLIKTRGQQVTLRCSSQSGHNTVSWYQQALGQGPQFIFQYYREEENGRGNFPPRFSGLQFPNYSSELNVNALELDDSALYLCASSLNRGTEAFFGQGTRLTVV.